Reported below is one T cell receptor beta chain. Its antigen is unknown. These data come from a study of a mutant IDH1 vaccine in newly diagnosed glioma. For the study at large: Patients received vaccination from 4-6 weeks after radiotherapy alone, or with temozolomide cycles.

Repertoires were generated with immunoSEQ multiplex PCR, while TCRdb's copy carries only in-frame clones and drops some. The top ten hold approximately 4.2% of the sample, which has some 55,000 clones, approximately 90% seen once. Time point indicated: week 5, during vaccination. Vaccination used 300 ug of mutant IDH1 20-mer peptide per dose, with topical imiquimod. The CDR3 length is 14 residues. The germline V gene encodes CDR1 KGHSH and CDR2 LQKENI. V lost 0 bases to trimming and J lost 1 base, with 6 bases between them. V usage is TRBV18 and J usage is TRBJ2-5, with D uncertain. The sequence derives from a woman aged 40 to 55 with glioma. The sequencing used PBMCs, collected from a glioma patient whose treatment included an IDH1 peptide vaccine. CDR3 loop: CASSPPNGQETQYF. The CDR3 DNA is TGTGCCAGCTCACCACCGAACGGCCAAGAGACCCAGTACTTC.